This T cell receptor beta chain was profiled in a study of T-cell reconstitution after alpha-beta-depleted transplantation in children (dated by TCRdb to the mid-2010s). Background for the entire study: Using TCR repertoire profiling, the study followed T-cell immune reconstitution in a quantitative way in children after TCRalphabeta/CD19-depleted allogeneic hematopoietic cell transplantation. Beyond this particular receptor, the publication reports: Apparently early alphabetaT-cell count recovery about two months after transplant reportedly relied on only several hundred rapidly expanded clones derived from non-depleted graft cells. Hyperexpanded clone frequencies declined over subsequent months; after one year, T-cell counts and TCRbeta diversity were mostly attributed to newly produced T cells. The high TCRbeta diversity at day 60 in some patients was ascribed to recipient T cells and intrathymic progenitors that had survived conditioning.

The protocol used for the library was PCR. The sequencer was an Illumina HiSeq 2500. TCR libraries were prepared with molecular barcoding, using unique molecular identifiers to normalize TCRbeta repertoire quantification. The public sequencing data were trimmed at Q25 with fastp and processed into clonotypes with MiXCR by TCRdb, which kept only in-frame beta chains. All rows with the same CDR3 protein become a single entry with the most common DNA and genes. The sample has some 220,000 distinct CDR3 sequences on record, 11% of them singletons. Of the sample, roughly 30% is held by the ten largest clones. This clonotype has ten or more counts. Its antigen remains unidentified. Per-base qualities were not stored, and no clone one base away is much larger. This specimen's treatment or condition label, per the study, means: allogeneic hematopoietic cell transplantation with graft depleted of TCRalphabeta T cells and CD19 B cells. The transplant recipients were children given TCRalphabeta/CD19-depleted allogeneic hematopoietic cell grafts.

Trimming takes 4 bases off V and 6 bases off J; junction bases not matched to a gene: 6. The CDR3 spans 14 residues, from the cysteine through the phenylalanine. Solely the CDR3 DNA is kept, with 42 bases framed from the first base. CDR1 and CDR2, looked up from the germline V gene (reference sequence), are LGHDT and YNNKEL. The clonotype originates from a child under two years old with acute myeloid leukemia, due to receive a stem cell transplant. The chain is assembled from TRBV3-1 and TRBJ1-1, with 9 central nucleotides matching TRBD1. The source was PBMCs, collected before TCRalphabeta/CD19-depleted stem cell transplant. The sequenced DNA: TGTGCCAGCAGCCTCGGGACAGGGTGGGCTGAAGCTTTCTTT. The encoded protein is CASSLGTGWAEAFF.